Listed below are T cell receptor beta chains from one sample, sequenced in a study of CD8+ T cells in alopecia areata. Produced via immunoSEQ multiplex PCR; TCRdb's table is partial and in-frame only. The sample yields 200,000 to 250,000 clones, 50% to 70% seen once. This material consisted of CD4+ T cells sorted from blood, taken at week 4, from a patient treated with tofacitinib. The receptor source for this set is a human donor with alopecia areata. CDR3s include the opening cysteine and the closing phenylalanine or tryptophan. Size is omitted from some rows. Given values are once, few, many or a class for expanded clones.

clone_size: NA; v_call: TRBV7-2; cdr3_aa: CASSLVAGDPTNEKLFF
clone_size: NA; v_call: TRBV29-1; cdr3_aa: CSAGYQGGAQHF
clone_size: NA; v_call: TRBV19; cdr3_aa: CASTVGLVSGANVLTF
clone_size: NA; v_call: TRBV7-3; cdr3_aa: CASSLSGGSDTQYF
clone_size: few; v_call: TRBV2; cdr3_aa: CASSETAGGSTDTQYF
clone_size: few; v_call: TRBV10-3; cdr3_aa: CAISETTGPSGANVLTF
clone_size: few; v_call: TRBV12-5; cdr3_aa: CASGSGADYNEQFF
clone_size: NA; v_call: TRBV29-1; cdr3_aa: CSARTGPSNGYTF
clone_size: NA; v_call: TRBV28; cdr3_aa: CASSFGGSQETQYF
clone_size: NA; v_call: TRBV30; cdr3_aa: CAWNPRRGPLNTEAFF
clone_size: NA; v_call: TRBV29-1; cdr3_aa: CSVAQGGYTEAFF
clone_size: NA; v_call: TRBV14; cdr3_aa: CASSQDRVGYTF
clone_size: once; v_call: TRBV5-1; cdr3_aa: CASSFGLTGRNTEAFF
clone_size: few; v_call: TRBV23-1; cdr3_aa: CASSLAGADSNQPQHF
clone_size: NA; v_call: TRBV5-1; cdr3_aa: CASSLFLRDTEAFF
clone_size: NA; v_call: TRBV29-1; cdr3_aa: CSVDPGVAYGYTF
clone_size: NA; v_call: TRBV7-6; cdr3_aa: CASSLARTPTGELFF
clone_size: NA; v_call: TRBV7-6; cdr3_aa: CASSGRGNTIYF
clone_size: NA; v_call: TRBV5-6; cdr3_aa: CASSVQGGSSYNEQFF
clone_size: NA; v_call: TRBV25-1; cdr3_aa: CASSGQTNYGYTF
clone_size: few; v_call: TRBV5-1; cdr3_aa: CASRPDSWSETQYF
clone_size: NA; v_call: TRBV30; cdr3_aa: CAWSHRGEKLFF
clone_size: few; v_call: TRBV19; cdr3_aa: CASTHPRGMNTEAFF
clone_size: few; v_call: TRBV30; cdr3_aa: CAWDTLSGNTIYF
clone_size: NA; v_call: TRBV15; cdr3_aa: CATSRSTDTQYF
clone_size: NA; v_call: TRBV7-2; cdr3_aa: CASVGSGSRTETQYF
clone_size: few; v_call: TRBV29-1; cdr3_aa: CSVALRGTDTQYF
clone_size: NA; v_call: TRBV27; cdr3_aa: CASSLSFISYEQYF
clone_size: NA; v_call: TRBV7-3; cdr3_aa: CASSRTVNTEAFF
clone_size: few; v_call: TRBV14; cdr3_aa: CASSQTTGADTQYF
clone_size: NA; v_call: TRBV29-1; cdr3_aa: CSVGSGGGVSYEQYF
clone_size: NA; v_call: TRBV5-1; cdr3_aa: CASSTENTEAFF
clone_size: NA; v_call: TRBV5-1; cdr3_aa: CASSFLSGQGAYEQYF
clone_size: NA; v_call: TRBV7-2; cdr3_aa: CASSLGGASSHYGYTF
clone_size: NA; v_call: TRBV30; cdr3_aa: CAWRSLRNTEAFF